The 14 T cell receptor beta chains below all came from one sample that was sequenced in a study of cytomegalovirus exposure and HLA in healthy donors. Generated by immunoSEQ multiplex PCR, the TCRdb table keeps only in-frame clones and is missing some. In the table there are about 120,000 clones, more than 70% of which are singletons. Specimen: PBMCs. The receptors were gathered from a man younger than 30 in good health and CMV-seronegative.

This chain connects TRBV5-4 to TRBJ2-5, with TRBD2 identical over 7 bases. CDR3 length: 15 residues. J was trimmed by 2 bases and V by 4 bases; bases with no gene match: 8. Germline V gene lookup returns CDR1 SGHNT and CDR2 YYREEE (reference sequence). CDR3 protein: CASSPVGRGQETQYF. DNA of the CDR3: TGTGCCAGCAGCCCCGTGGGGCGGGGGCAAGAGACCCAGTACTTC.

CDR3 in DNA: TGCGCCAGCAGCTCATACAGGGATGGCTACACCTTC. Its protein is CASSSYRDGYTF. The chain employs TRBV5-1 and TRBJ1-2, with D tentatively TRBD1 (6 bases). V was clipped by 3 bases and J by 6 bases, with 9 bases between them. CDR3 length equals 12 residues. From germline, CDR1 is SGHRS and CDR2 YFSETQ.

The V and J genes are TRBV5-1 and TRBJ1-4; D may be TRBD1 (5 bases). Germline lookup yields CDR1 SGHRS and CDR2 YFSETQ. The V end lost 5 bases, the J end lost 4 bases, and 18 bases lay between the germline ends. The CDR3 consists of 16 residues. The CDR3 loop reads CASSPRTRQSNEKLFF. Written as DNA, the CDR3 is TGCGCCAGCAGTCCAAGAACCCGACAGAGTAATGAAAAACTGTTTTTT.

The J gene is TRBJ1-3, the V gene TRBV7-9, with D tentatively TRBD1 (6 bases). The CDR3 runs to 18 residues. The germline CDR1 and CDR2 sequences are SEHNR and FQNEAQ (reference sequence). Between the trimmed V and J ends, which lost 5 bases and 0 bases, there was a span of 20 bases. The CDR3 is CASSHPPGQSSSGNTIYF. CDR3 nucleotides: TGTGCCAGCAGCCATCCGCCCGGACAGTCGAGCTCTGGAAACACCATATATTTT.

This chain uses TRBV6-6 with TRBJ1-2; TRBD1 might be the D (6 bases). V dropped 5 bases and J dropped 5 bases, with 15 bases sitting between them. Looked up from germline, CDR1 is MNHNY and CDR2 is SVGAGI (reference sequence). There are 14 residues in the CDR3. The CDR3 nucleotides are TGTGCCAGCAGTACGGGCGGCAGGGGTTATGGCTACACCTTC. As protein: CASSTGGRGYGYTF.

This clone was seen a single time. The CDR3 here is CASSLGNLRRGVTDTQYF. CDR3 sequence (DNA): TGCGCCAGCAGCTTAGGAAACTTGCGGCGGGGGGTAACAGATACGCAGTATTTT. The rearrangement joins TRBV4-1 to TRBJ2-3, with TRBD2 identical over 8 bases. CDR1 and CDR2 from the germline V gene are MGHRA and YSYEKL. J lost 3 bases, V lost 5 bases, and 16 bases had no gene match. The CDR3 has 18 amino acids.

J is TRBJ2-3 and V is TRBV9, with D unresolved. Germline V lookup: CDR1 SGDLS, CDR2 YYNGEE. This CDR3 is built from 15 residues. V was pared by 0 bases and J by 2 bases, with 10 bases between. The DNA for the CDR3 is TGTGCCAGCAGCGTAGGTGGCAAACACACAGATACGCAGTATTTT. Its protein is CASSVGGKHTDTQYF.

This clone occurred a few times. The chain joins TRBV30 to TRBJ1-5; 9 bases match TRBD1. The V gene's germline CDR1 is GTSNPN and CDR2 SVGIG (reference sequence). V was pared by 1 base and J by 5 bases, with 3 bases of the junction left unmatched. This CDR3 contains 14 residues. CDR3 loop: CAWSGDRDYQPQHF. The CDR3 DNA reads TGTGCCTGGAGTGGGGACAGGGATTATCAGCCCCAGCATTTT. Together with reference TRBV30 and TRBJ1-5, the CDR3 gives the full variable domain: SQTIHQWPATLVQPVGSPLSLECTVEGTSNPNLYWYRQAAGRGLQLLFYSVGIGQISSEVPQNLSASRPQDRQFILSSKKLLLSDSGFYLCAWSGDRDYQPQHFGDGTRLSIL.

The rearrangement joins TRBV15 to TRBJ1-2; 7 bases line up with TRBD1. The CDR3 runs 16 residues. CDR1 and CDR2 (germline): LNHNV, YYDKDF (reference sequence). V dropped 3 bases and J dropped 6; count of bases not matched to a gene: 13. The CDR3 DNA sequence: TGTGCCACCAGCAGGGGGGCCGGGACAGCTGCCGATGGCTACACCTTC. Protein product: CATSRGAGTAADGYTF.

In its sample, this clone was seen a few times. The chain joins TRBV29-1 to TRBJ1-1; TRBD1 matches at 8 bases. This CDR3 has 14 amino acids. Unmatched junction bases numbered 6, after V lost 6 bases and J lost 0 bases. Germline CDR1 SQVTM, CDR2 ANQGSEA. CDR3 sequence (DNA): TGCAGCGTGGGAGGACAGGGAATGAACACTGAAGCTTTCTTT. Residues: CSVGGQGMNTEAFF.

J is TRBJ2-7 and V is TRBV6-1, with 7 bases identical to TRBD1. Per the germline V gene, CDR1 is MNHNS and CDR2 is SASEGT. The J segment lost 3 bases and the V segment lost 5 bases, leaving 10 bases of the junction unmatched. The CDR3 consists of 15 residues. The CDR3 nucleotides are TGTGCCAGCAGTCCCACCGGGACAGCTGACTACGAGCAGTACTTC. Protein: CASSPTGTADYEQYF.

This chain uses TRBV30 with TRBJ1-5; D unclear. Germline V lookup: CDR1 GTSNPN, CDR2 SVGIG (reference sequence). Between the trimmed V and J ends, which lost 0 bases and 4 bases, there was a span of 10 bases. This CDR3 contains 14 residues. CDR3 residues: CAWSVERGNQPQHF. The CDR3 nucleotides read TGTGCCTGGAGTGTAGAGAGAGGGAATCAGCCCCAGCATTTT.

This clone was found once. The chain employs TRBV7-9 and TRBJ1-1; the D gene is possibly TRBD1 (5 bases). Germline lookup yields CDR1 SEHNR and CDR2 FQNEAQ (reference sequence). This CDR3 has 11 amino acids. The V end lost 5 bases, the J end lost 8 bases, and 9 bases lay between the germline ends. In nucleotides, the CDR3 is TGTGCCAGCAGCCATTCAGGGGAAGCTTTCTTT. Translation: CASSHSGEAFF.

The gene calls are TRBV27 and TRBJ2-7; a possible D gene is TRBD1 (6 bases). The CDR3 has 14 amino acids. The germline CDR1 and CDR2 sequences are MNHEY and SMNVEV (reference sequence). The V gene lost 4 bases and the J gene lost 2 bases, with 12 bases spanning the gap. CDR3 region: CASSSDWGPYEQYF. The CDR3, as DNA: TGTGCCAGCAGTTCCGATTGGGGGCCCTACGAGCAGTACTTC.